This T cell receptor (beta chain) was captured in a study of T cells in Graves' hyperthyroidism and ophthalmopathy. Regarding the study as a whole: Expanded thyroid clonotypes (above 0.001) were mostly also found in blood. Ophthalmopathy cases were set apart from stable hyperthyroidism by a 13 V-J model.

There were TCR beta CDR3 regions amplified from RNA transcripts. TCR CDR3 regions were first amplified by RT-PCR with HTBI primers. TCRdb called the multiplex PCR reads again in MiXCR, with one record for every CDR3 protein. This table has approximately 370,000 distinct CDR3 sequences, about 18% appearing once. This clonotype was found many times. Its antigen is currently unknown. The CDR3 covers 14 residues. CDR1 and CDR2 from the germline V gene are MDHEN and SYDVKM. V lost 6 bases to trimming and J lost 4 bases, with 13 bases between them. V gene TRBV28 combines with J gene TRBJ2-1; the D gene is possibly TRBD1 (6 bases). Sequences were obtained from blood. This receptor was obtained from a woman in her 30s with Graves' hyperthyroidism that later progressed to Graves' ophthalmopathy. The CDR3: CASSRGQFYNEQFF. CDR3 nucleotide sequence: TGTGCCAGCAGCCGAGGACAGTTTTACAATGAGCAGTTCTTC.